The 10 T cell receptor beta chains listed next were all sequenced from one sample in a study of tumor-infiltrating lymphocytes in primary liver carcinoma. Co-extraction of RNA and DNA was performed on about 18-30 mg of unsorted bulk tissue. TCR beta cDNA was made from approximately 500 ng total RNA with a constant-region primer. ARM-PCR was slightly modified, and three nested multiplex PCR rounds with it gave rise to the TCR beta libraries. The study ran its first two PCR rounds for roughly 10 cycles each, using TRBV1-TRBV30 forward primers and a C-beta reverse primer. Using its own MiXCR run on the multiplex PCR reads, TCRdb lists one record per CDR3 protein. The sample includes 90,000 to 140,000 distinct CDR3 sequences, approximately 82% of them seen just once. The sequencing sample was made of liver tumor tissue from sampling region 3. Documented subset: tumor region T3, left-lateral pole. These receptors all stem from a man in his forties with primary liver carcinoma and hepatitis B virus infection.

Concerning this clonotype itself: The junction departs from germline at one end; a sequencing error may be responsible. The V call is TRBV6-2 or TRBV6-3, the J call TRBJ2-5, with D unresolved. The germline gives CDR1 MNHEY, CDR2 SVGEGT. The CDR3 totals 16 residues. The CDR3 region has the DNA TGTGACAGCAGTTACGATGTGGAAGAAGACCAAGAGACCCAGTACTTC. Its translation: CDSSYDVEEDQETQYF.

About this clonotype: The conserved phenylalanine or tryptophan normally closing the CDR3 is absent here, so this likely arose from a read error. This rearrangement joins TRBV7-8 to TRBJ2-3; tentatively, D is TRBD2 (6 bases). The CDR3 extends over 14 amino acids. CDR1 and CDR2 (germline): SGHVS, FQNEAQ. The chain's CDR3 is CANSISGYTDTQYY. CDR3 coding DNA: TGTGCCAACAGCATTAGCGGATACACAGATACGCAGTATTAT.

Points on this clonotype: Its ends do not fully match the called genes, so a read error is possible. The gene calls are TRBV11-1 and TRBJ2-2, with D perhaps matching TRBD1 (6 bases). The CDR3 consists of 13 residues. Germline V lookup: CDR1 SGHAT, CDR2 FQDESV (reference sequence). This chain's CDR3 is CACSFWDIGELFF. Here the CDR3 DNA reads TGTGCCTGCAGCTTTTGGGACATCGGGGAGCTGTTCTTT.

This clonotype was seen only a few times. A junction end diverges from the germline sequence, so it may reflect a read error. The chain joins TRBV14 to TRBJ2-1; 8 bases map to TRBD2. The CDR3 spans 16 residues. From germline, CDR1 is SGHDN and CDR2 FVKESK. The DNA for the CDR3 is TGCGCCAGCAGTGTCGTAGCGGGATGGGTAAACAATGAGCAGTTTTTC. Residues: CASSVVAGWVNNEQFF. Combining the CDR3 with reference TRBV14 and TRBJ2-1 gives the whole variable domain EAGVTQFPSHSVIEKGQTVTLRCDPISGHDNLYWYRRVMGKEIKFLLHFVKESKQDESGMPNNRFLAERTGGTYSTLKVQPAELEDSGVYFCASSVVAGWVNNEQFFGPGTRLTVL.

This chain uses TRBV5-5 with TRBJ2-7, with TRBD1 matching over 12 bases. Germline V lookup: CDR1 SGHKS, CDR2 YYEKEE (reference sequence). V was pared by 5 bases and J by 7 bases, with 10 bases of the junction left unmatched. The CDR3 runs 15 residues. This CDR3 is CASRLSGTGGNEQYF. Written as DNA, the CDR3 is TGTGCCAGCAGATTGTCCGGGACAGGGGGCAATGAGCAGTACTTC.

Remarks on this clonotype: Sequence at one end of the junction differs from germline and may be a read error. The CDR3 sequence is CASSLADRENTEAFF. In nucleotides, the CDR3 is TGTGCCAGCAGTTTAGCGGACAGGGAGAACACTGAGGCTTTCTTT. J is TRBJ1-1 and V is TRBV12-3 or TRBV12-4; 8 nucleotides match TRBD1. CDR3 length equals 15 residues.

As to this clonotype: Germline and junction disagree at one end, which may indicate a read error. The chain links TRBV10-3 to TRBJ2-6; TRBD2 agrees at 12 bases. The CDR3 covers 20 residues. Germline CDR1 is ENHRY and CDR2 is SYGVKD. In nucleotides, the CDR3 is TGTGCCATTAGTGAGCGACTAGCGGGAGTGACGATGACTGGGGCCAACGTCCTGACTTTC. Its translation is CAISERLAGVTMTGANVLTF.

In its sample, this clonotype was seen once. The final CDR3 position lacks the conserved phenylalanine or tryptophan, pointing to a likely read error. This chain joins TRBV6-6 and TRBJ1-1; tentative D call: TRBD1 (6 bases). The CDR3 consists of 14 residues. V was shortened by 10 bases and J by 1 base, with 16 bases between the two germline ends. From germline, CDR1 is MNHNY and CDR2 SVGAGI (reference sequence). The CDR3 region has the DNA TGTGCCAACTCCGGGGACAATAAGAACACTGAAGCTTTCCTT. It translates to CANSGDNKNTEAFL.

The rearrangement joins TRBV4-2 to TRBJ1-2; 9 bases match TRBD1. This CDR3 contains 14 residues. Germline V gene lookup returns CDR1 LGHNA and CDR2 YNFKEQ. The ends lost 10 bases at V and 7 bases at J; junction bases unmatched: 13. CDR3 protein: CAIRQSRTGAGYTF. CDR3 DNA: TGTGCCATCAGGCAGTCACGGACAGGGGCTGGCTACACCTTC.

Remarks on this clonotype: Since a much larger clone is just one base distant, this may be a read error. The CDR3 does not end in the conserved phenylalanine or tryptophan, so this is likely a read error. The V and J genes are TRBV6-5 and TRBJ2-7; possibly TRBD2 for D (5 bases). Germline V CDR1 and CDR2: MNHEY, SVGAGI. The CDR3 spans 14 residues. Trimming removed 8 bases from V and 4 bases from J, with 18 bases in between. The CDR3 protein is CASRSGFLDYEQYL. The CDR3 bases are TGTGCCAGCCGGAGCGGTTTTCTGGATTACGAGCAGTACCTC.